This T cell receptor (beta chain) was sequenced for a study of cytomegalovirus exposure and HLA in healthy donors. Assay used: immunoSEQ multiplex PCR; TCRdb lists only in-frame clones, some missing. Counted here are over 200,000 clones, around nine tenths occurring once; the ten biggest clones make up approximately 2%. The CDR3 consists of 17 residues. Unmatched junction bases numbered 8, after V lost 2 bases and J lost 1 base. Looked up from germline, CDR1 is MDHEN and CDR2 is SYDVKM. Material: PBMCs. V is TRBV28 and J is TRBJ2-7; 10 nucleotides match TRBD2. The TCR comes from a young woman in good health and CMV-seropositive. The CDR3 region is CASSLIRGTSDSYEQYF. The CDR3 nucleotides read TGTGCCAGCAGTTTAATAAGGGGGACTAGCGATTCCTACGAGCAGTACTTC. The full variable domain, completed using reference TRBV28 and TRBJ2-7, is DVKVTQSSRYLVKRTGEKVFLECVQDMDHENMFWYRQDPGLGLRLIYFSYDVKMKEKGDIPEGYSVSREKKERFSLILESASTNQTSMYLCASSLIRGTSDSYEQYFGPGTRLTVT.